This TCR beta chain was identified in a study of cytotoxic CD8 clonotypes in ibrutinib-treated CLL. As concerns this clone: The antigen is not known.

Findings and limits, study-wide: Public clonotypes, found uncommonly, either contracted or stayed stable on treatment.

With sequencing, the targeted depth ranged from 1 in 200,000 to 1 in 1 million T cells. Libraries were prepared by immunoSEQ multiplex PCR; TCRdb keeps only in-frame clonotypes and omits some of them. The repertoire holds approximately 60,000 clones, roughly 54% seen once, with more than 20% in the top ten. Germline CDR1 is SEHNR and CDR2 is FQNEAQ (reference sequence). Between the trimmed V and J ends, which lost 8 bases and 6 bases, there was a span of 7 bases. The CDR3 is made up of 11 amino acids. The source of this sequence is a human donor with chronic lymphocytic leukemia. The sample in question was PBMCs, obtained at disease progression, from a patient treated with ibrutinib. V is TRBV7-9 and J is TRBJ2-2; no clear D gene. The CDR3, as DNA: TGTGCCAGCTTGGTTTCCGGGGAGCTGTTTTTT. Its translation: CASLVSGELFF.